The 25 T cell receptor beta chains presented below share a single source sample, sequenced in a study of tumor-infiltrating lymphocytes in localized non-small cell lung cancer. The protocol was immunoSEQ multiplex PCR, while the TCRdb copy is restricted to in-frame clones and leaves out a portion. Here the sample spans around 12,000 clones, over 80% being singletons. Material for sequencing was uninvolved lung tissue not adjacent to the tumor. These TCRs come from a human donor with non-small cell lung cancer.

The chain is built from TRBV6-5 and TRBJ2-7, with D possibly TRBD2 on 6 matching bases. The germline gives CDR1 MNHEY, CDR2 SVGAGI. The CDR3 totals 14 residues. V was cut by 4 bases and J by 9 bases, with 19 bases left in between. The CDR3 DNA is TGTGCCAGCAGTTCCGCCAGCAGTCGGGGAGGGCAGTACTTC. The encoded protein is CASSSASSRGGQYF.

V gene TRBV2 combines with J gene TRBJ2-2; 8 nucleotides align to TRBD1. V was pared by 6 bases and J by 4 bases, with 4 bases of the junction left unmatched. Germline V gene lookup returns CDR1 SNHLY and CDR2 FYNNEI. The CDR3 covers 14 residues. CDR3 residues: CASSPGQVTGELFF. The CDR3 nucleotides read TGTGCCAGCAGCCCGGGACAGGTCACCGGGGAGCTGTTTTTT.

The CDR3 sequence is CASSVEIGGPQNIQYF. Here the CDR3 DNA reads TGTGCCAGCAGCGTAGAAATCGGGGGACCCCAAAACATTCAGTACTTC. V usage is TRBV9 and J usage is TRBJ2-4, with D possibly matching TRBD2 (6 bases). The germline CDR1 and CDR2 sequences are SGDLS and YYNGEE. The CDR3 consists of 16 residues. The V and J ends lost 0 bases and 5 bases respectively, with 15 bases between them.

The rearrangement uses TRBV12-5 and TRBJ2-4; D might be TRBD2 (5 bases). Germline V gives CDR1 LGHNT, CDR2 FRNRAP. Trimming removed 5 bases at V and 0 bases at J, with 17 bases between. The CDR3 loop spans 17 amino acids. As DNA, the CDR3 is TGTGCTAGTGGTCTATTACTAGGGAAAATAGCCAAAAACATTCAGTACTTC. As protein: CASGLLLGKIAKNIQYF. The entire variable domain, with the rest obtained from reference TRBV12-5 and TRBJ2-4, is as follows: DARVTQTPRHKVTEMGQEVTMRCQPILGHNTVFWYRQTMMQGLELLAYFRNRAPLDDSGMPKDRFSAEMPDATLATLKIQPSEPRDSAVYFCASGLLLGKIAKNIQYFGAGTRLSVL.

This chain links TRBV6-4 with TRBJ1-6; 7 bases align to TRBD1. Per germline, CDR1 MRHNA and CDR2 SNTAGT. V lost 9 bases, J lost 8 bases, and 10 bases stayed unmatched. This CDR3 spans 14 amino acids. Here the CDR3 reads CASTRQGQHSPLHF. Written as DNA, the CDR3 is TGTGCCAGTACTCGACAGGGACAGCATTCACCCCTCCACTTT.

V and J are TRBV7-2 and TRBJ2-6; 7 nucleotides align to TRBD1. Germline V gives CDR1 SGHTA, CDR2 FQGNSA. This CDR3 has 19 residues. The junction had 15 bases not matched to a gene; V was cut back by 5 bases and J by 2 bases. DNA of the CDR3: TGTGCCAGCAGCCCCCACCGGAACAGGGGATGGACTGGGGCCAACGTCCTGACTTTC. Its translation is CASSPHRNRGWTGANVLTF.

The V call is TRBV5-6, the J call TRBJ1-2, with 7 bases fitting TRBD1. Germline V gene sequence: CDR1 SGHDT, CDR2 YYEEEE. The CDR3 covers 14 residues. Trimming cost V 4 bases and J 2 bases; bases outside gene matches: 5. CDR3 residues: CASSPPQGNYGYTF. In DNA form, the CDR3 reads TGTGCCAGCAGCCCGCCACAGGGGAACTATGGCTACACCTTC.

The rearrangement uses TRBV7-9 and TRBJ2-2, with TRBD1 matching over 9 bases. V shed 9 bases, J shed 7 bases, and the junction held 6 bases outside the gene matches. Germline-derived CDR1 and CDR2 are SEHNR and FQNEAQ (reference sequence). The CDR3 consists of 13 residues. DNA of the CDR3: TGTGCCAGTAATGGACAGGGGCGCGGGGAGCTGTTTTTT. Protein product: CASNGQGRGELFF.

This chain links TRBV4-2 with TRBJ2-7; D might be TRBD1 (6 bases). The germline CDR1 and CDR2 sequences are LGHNA and YNFKEQ. The CDR3 is made up of 14 amino acids. Between the trimmed V and J ends, which lost 2 bases and 0 bases, there was a span of 8 bases. The CDR3 is CASSQNRDSYEQYF. The DNA for the CDR3 is TGTGCCAGCAGCCAAAACAGGGACTCCTACGAGCAGTACTTC.

CDR3 sequence (DNA): TGTGCCAGCAGTATTGGACAGGGGGAGGACGAGCAGTACTTC. Translation gives CASSIGQGEDEQYF. The chain links TRBV4-2 to TRBJ2-7; TRBD1 aligns across 10 bases. CDR1 and CDR2 (germline): LGHNA, YNFKEQ. This CDR3 spans 14 amino acids. The V segment lost 6 bases and the J segment 5 bases; nucleotides outside the gene matches: 7.

This clone was observed a single time. The chain joins TRBV29-1 to TRBJ2-7; 9 bases are shared with TRBD1. The V segment lost 5 bases and the J segment 1 base; nucleotides outside the gene matches: 9. CDR1 SQVTM and CDR2 ANQGSEA come from the germline V gene. The CDR3 is 15 residues long. Here the CDR3 reads CSVQGGTGMSYEQYF. Here the CDR3 DNA reads TGCAGCGTTCAAGGAGGGACAGGGATGTCCTACGAGCAGTACTTC.

This clone showed up just a few times. The J gene is TRBJ1-2, the V gene TRBV14, with D uncertain. Trimming cost V 0 bases and J 8 bases, with 19 bases left between them. Germline V gene data show CDR1 as SGHDN and CDR2 as FVKESK. The CDR3 is made up of 16 amino acids. CDR3 sequence (DNA): TGTGCCAGCAGCCAAGATAGAACAGTCCCCACCCTGGGCTACACCTTC. Its protein is CASSQDRTVPTLGYTF.

The chain carries TRBV5-8 and TRBJ2-7; D gene uncertain. The germline V and J ends were trimmed by 4 bases and 1 base, with 15 bases remaining between them. The CDR3 consists of 15 residues. Germline V gives CDR1 SGHTS, CDR2 YDEGEE. The CDR3 protein is CASSTYYGRSYEQYF. The CDR3 DNA follows: TGTGCCAGCAGCACCTACTACGGGCGTTCCTACGAGCAGTACTTC. Using reference TRBV5-8 and TRBJ2-7 for the parts outside the CDR3, the full variable domain is EAGVTQSPTHLIKTRGQQATLRCSPISGHTSVYWYQQALGLGLQFLLWYDEGEERNRGNFPPRFSGRQFPNYSSELNVNALELEDSALYLCASSTYYGRSYEQYFGPGTRLTVT.

This clone was recorded only once. The rearrangement links TRBV6-1 to TRBJ1-2, with D perhaps TRBD1 (6 bases). The germline V gene encodes CDR1 MNHNS and CDR2 SASEGT. This CDR3 is 13 amino acids long. V was cut by 7 bases and J by 6 bases, with 15 bases left in between. CDR3 sequence reads: CASTYTGSDGYTF. In nucleotides, the CDR3 is TGTGCCAGCACCTACACAGGGTCTGATGGCTACACCTTC.

This clone has just a few counts. CDR3 DNA sequence: TGTGCCAGCAGTGCCATGGGCGGGTCTTACAATGAGCAGTTCTTC. It codes for CASSAMGGSYNEQFF. The rearrangement uses TRBV6-4 and TRBJ2-1; the D gene is possibly TRBD2 (5 bases). CDR1 is MRHNA and CDR2 is SNTAGT in the germline V gene. Trimming pared 4 bases from V and 4 bases from J, leaving 14 bases between. The CDR3 covers 15 residues.

This clone has only a few counts. The V and J genes are TRBV7-2 and TRBJ1-1; 7 bases agree with TRBD1. Germline-derived CDR1 and CDR2 are SGHTA and FQGNSA. The CDR3 length is 15 residues. V was clipped by 5 bases and J by 5 bases; unmatched bases: 11. In DNA form, the CDR3 reads TGTGCCAGCAGCGCCGACAGGGTAAAAGGGACTGAAGCTTTCTTT. Its translation is CASSADRVKGTEAFF.

The chain couples TRBV7-2 to TRBJ2-3; D might be TRBD2 (6 bases). The ends were cut back, 3 bases at V and 3 bases at J, with 7 bases in the middle. The CDR3 sequence is 13 residues long. In germline, CDR1 is SGHTA, CDR2 FQGNSA. The CDR3 region is CASSFRETDTQYF. DNA for the CDR3: TGTGCCAGCAGCTTCCGGGAGACAGATACGCAGTATTTT.

The chain has TRBV11-3 and TRBJ2-7; perhaps TRBD2 as D (5 bases). This CDR3 comprises 14 residues. The V and J ends lost 1 base and 9 bases respectively, with 16 bases between them. Germline V CDR1 and CDR2: SGHNT, YENEEA. The CDR3 here is CASSLGRGPPTQYF. The CDR3 coding sequence is TGTGCCAGCAGCTTAGGACGGGGTCCCCCCACGCAGTACTTC.

This clone was recorded only once. The chain employs TRBV6-6 and TRBJ1-2; 8 nucleotides agree with TRBD1. This CDR3 is 14 amino acids long. The junction had 7 bases not matched to a gene; V was cut back by 2 bases and J by 8 bases. CDR1 and CDR2 (germline): MNHNY, SVGAGI (reference sequence). The CDR3 sequence: CASSYPDRGRGYTF. The CDR3 bases are TGTGCCAGCAGTTACCCTGACAGGGGCCGGGGCTACACCTTC.

The chain has TRBV4-1 and TRBJ2-7; D unclear. V lost 4 bases and J lost 3, with 10 bases in between. CDR3 length equals 13 residues. The germline V gene encodes CDR1 MGHRA and CDR2 YSYEKL. The DNA of the CDR3 is TGCGCCAGCAGCCTTACAGAGATCTACGAGCAGTACTTC. As protein: CASSLTEIYEQYF.

The gene calls are TRBV19 and TRBJ1-5; TRBD1 is a possible D gene (6 bases). Germline V gene sequence: CDR1 LNHDA, CDR2 SQIVND (reference sequence). The CDR3 length is 15 residues. Trimming cost V 6 bases and J 1 base, with 13 bases left between them. The CDR3 coding sequence is TGTGCCAGTAGCACCAGTGGGGGCAGCAATCAGCCCCAGCATTTT. Its protein product is CASSTSGGSNQPQHF.

By share, this clone ranks as medium-sized. The chain has TRBV5-5 and TRBJ1-1; tentatively, D is TRBD1 (5 bases). CDR1 SGHKS and CDR2 YYEKEE come from the germline V gene (reference sequence). There are 13 residues in the CDR3. Trimming took off 0 bases at V and 4 bases at J, with 7 bases between the two ends. Here the CDR3 reads CASSLGGTTEAFF. The CDR3 nucleotides read TGTGCCAGCAGCTTGGGGGGGACCACTGAAGCTTTCTTT.

The rearrangement uses TRBV19 and TRBJ1-5, with D tentatively TRBD1 (5 bases). The V end was cut by 6 bases, the J end by 7 bases, with 10 bases between. Per the germline V gene, CDR1 is LNHDA and CDR2 is SQIVND (reference sequence). The CDR3 spans 12 residues. CDR3 amino acids: CASRSGGQPQHF. The CDR3 DNA sequence: TGTGCCAGTAGGAGTGGGGGACAGCCCCAGCATTTT.

The CDR3 DNA sequence: TGTGCCAGCAGCGGGTCGGGCTCTGGAAACACCATATATTTT. Translated: CASSGSGSGNTIYF. V usage is TRBV7-2 and J usage is TRBJ1-3; no clear D gene. V lost 5 bases and J 0 bases, leaving 8 bases between the germline ends. The CDR3 contains 14 residues. CDR1 is SGHTA and CDR2 is FQGNSA in the germline V gene.

This chain joins TRBV7-2 and TRBJ1-5; D is possibly TRBD1 (6 bases). The CDR3 sequence is 15 residues long. V was cut by 5 bases and J by 2 bases, with 13 bases left in between. Per the germline V gene, CDR1 is SGHTA and CDR2 is FQGNSA. The CDR3 DNA reads TGTGCCAGCAGCCGTCGGTCAGGGGGCAATCAGCCCCAGCATTTT. This sequence encodes CASSRRSGGNQPQHF.